Below, one T cell receptor (beta chain) is given with its context. This sample is part of a study of cytomegalovirus exposure and HLA in healthy donors. The PCR made use of 60 Vbeta and 13 Jbeta primers. Clones were sequenced by immunoSEQ multiplex PCR, and TCRdb holds only the in-frame ones, with some missing. The sample shows approximately 140,000 clones, roughly 79% of them seen only once. Germline V CDR1 and CDR2: SGHAT, FQNNGV. V lost 3 bases, J lost 2 bases, and 9 bases stayed unmatched. The CDR3 runs 17 residues. The clonotype originates from a woman between 40 and 55 years old in good health and CMV-seropositive. The specimen sequenced was PBMCs. The chain joins TRBV11-2 to TRBJ2-7; TRBD2 matches at 11 bases. The CDR3 DNA is TGTGCCAGCAGCTTTAGTCTAGCGGGGGGTACTCCCTACGAGCAGTACTTC. Amino acid sequence: CASSFSLAGGTPYEQYF.